This TCR beta chain was retrieved from a study of beta chain features in type 1 diabetes. Study-wide background: Analysis included more than 90 million sorted cells drawn from all samples.

On this clone: What it binds is not known.

Germline V gene sequence: CDR1 LNHNV, CDR2 YYDKDF (reference sequence). V lost 5 bases, J lost 1 base, and 18 bases lay in between. The CDR3 is made up of 17 amino acids. Regarding the study as a whole: Shorter TCRB CDR3s, moderately but significantly so, were found in Type 1 diabetes patients in all four CD4+ subsets.

TCRB transcripts that were expressed got sequenced, as all of the isolated RNA had been reverse transcribed. Using immunoSEQ multiplex PCR, the repertoire was profiled, and TCRdb retains in-frame clones only, with some absent. The sample has 160,000 or so clones, around 8.3% seen once; the top ten hold more than 0.5%. The sequence was obtained from a woman aged 18-29 years with type 1 diabetes. The sample comprised central memory CD4+ T cells from blood. The chain employs TRBV15 and TRBJ1-5; the D gene is possibly TRBD1 (6 bases). The CDR3: CATSPGQGMISNQPQHF. In DNA form, the CDR3 reads TGTGCCACCAGCCCGGGGCAGGGGATGATAAGCAATCAGCCCCAGCATTTT.